The rows below give T cell receptor beta chains drawn from one sample of a study of blood T cell repertoires in COVID-19. Profiling relied on immunoSEQ multiplex PCR, and the TCRdb table lists in-frame clones only, not all of them. Of about 180,000 clones listed, just under 90% were seen once; the top ten hold around an eighth. Material for sequencing was peripheral blood. These receptors came from an older woman with COVID-19, enrolled during active disease. CDR3s include the opening cysteine and the closing phenylalanine or tryptophan. The D gene is left open where the match is weak. Size is stated for part of the rows, as once, few or many counts, or as a class when the clone is expanded.

V gene: TRBV28; D gene: TRBD1; J gene: TRBJ1-4; clone size: .; CDR3 protein: CASSSSGQGVSSEKLFF; CDR3 DNA: TGTGCCAGCAGTTCCTCGGGACAGGGCGTATCATCGGAAAAACTGTTTTTT
V gene: TRBV19; D gene: TRBD1; J gene: TRBJ1-2; clone size: .; CDR3 protein: CASSLVGDRGSWGYTF; CDR3 DNA: TGTGCCAGTAGCTTGGTCGGGGACAGGGGGTCTTGGGGCTACACCTTC
V gene: TRBV3-1/TRBV3-2; D gene: .; J gene: TRBJ2-1; clone size: .; CDR3 protein: CASSLHGTIANEQFF; CDR3 DNA: TGTGCCAGCAGCCTACACGGAACCATAGCCAATGAGCAGTTCTTC
V gene: TRBV11-2; D gene: TRBD1; J gene: TRBJ2-7; clone size: .; CDR3 protein: CASSLETGGRYEQYF; CDR3 DNA: TGTGCCAGCAGCTTAGAAACAGGGGGCAGGTACGAGCAGTACTTC
V gene: TRBV19; D gene: .; J gene: TRBJ1-5; clone size: .; CDR3 protein: CASSLQPSQPQHF; CDR3 DNA: TGTGCCAGTAGTCTGCAGCCTAGTCAGCCCCAGCATTTT
V gene: TRBV7-9; D gene: .; J gene: TRBJ1-3; clone size: .; CDR3 protein: CASSLSVHLSGNTIYF; CDR3 DNA: TGTGCCAGCAGCTTATCAGTACACCTCTCTGGAAACACCATATATTTT
V gene: TRBV4-2; D gene: TRBD2; J gene: TRBJ2-5; clone size: .; CDR3 protein: CASSQATSGGLEETQYF; CDR3 DNA: TGTGCCAGCAGCCAAGCTACATCCGGTGGACTAGAAGAGACCCAGTACTTC
V gene: TRBV10-2; D gene: .; J gene: TRBJ2-3; clone size: .; CDR3 protein: CASSESIRGGTDTQYF; CDR3 DNA: TGCGCCAGCAGTGAGTCGATCAGGGGAGGGACAGATACGCAGTATTTT
V gene: TRBV6-5; D gene: TRBD1; J gene: TRBJ1-5; clone size: .; CDR3 protein: CASSYSNRGGNQPQHF; CDR3 DNA: TGTGCCAGCAGTTACTCAAACAGGGGAGGCAATCAGCCCCAGCATTTT
V gene: TRBV30; D gene: TRBD1; J gene: TRBJ2-5; clone size: .; CDR3 protein: CACVTGLTTQYF; CDR3 DNA: TGTGCCTGCGTGACAGGGTTAACGACCCAGTACTTC
V gene: TRBV14; D gene: .; J gene: TRBJ1-3; clone size: .; CDR3 protein: CASSQTKGNTIYF; CDR3 DNA: TGTGCCAGCAGCCAAACTAAAGGAAACACCATATATTTT
V gene: TRBV19; D gene: .; J gene: TRBJ1-1; clone size: .; CDR3 protein: CASSMNRNTEAFF; CDR3 DNA: TGTGCCAGTAGTATGAACAGGAACACTGAAGCTTTCTTT
V gene: TRBV12-3/TRBV12-4; D gene: .; J gene: TRBJ1-1; clone size: .; CDR3 protein: CASSLGEGPAFF; CDR3 DNA: TGTGCCAGCAGTTTGGGGGAGGGGCCGGCTTTCTTT
V gene: TRBV7-2; D gene: .; J gene: TRBJ2-1; clone size: .; CDR3 protein: CASSLGVGTPHEQFF; CDR3 DNA: TGTGCCAGCAGCTTAGGCGTTGGGACACCTCATGAGCAGTTCTTC
V gene: TRBV20-1; D gene: TRBD1; J gene: TRBJ1-5; clone size: .; CDR3 protein: CSASPTGGNQPQHF; CDR3 DNA: TGCAGTGCTAGTCCGACAGGGGGGAATCAGCCCCAGCATTTT
V gene: TRBV6-6; D gene: TRBD2; J gene: TRBJ2-7; clone size: .; CDR3 protein: CASNLSGSGYEQYF; CDR3 DNA: TGTGCCAGCAACCTTAGCGGGAGCGGCTACGAGCAGTACTTC
V gene: TRBV2; D gene: TRBD1; J gene: TRBJ2-7; clone size: .; CDR3 protein: CASSEEQGAYEQYF; CDR3 DNA: TGTGCCAGCAGTGAGGAACAGGGGGCGTACGAGCAGTACTTC
V gene: TRBV28; D gene: .; J gene: TRBJ1-1; clone size: once; CDR3 protein: CASSFPSNTEAFF; CDR3 DNA: TGTGCCAGCAGTTTTCCTTCGAACACTGAAGCTTTCTTT
V gene: TRBV5-5; D gene: TRBD1; J gene: TRBJ1-1; clone size: .; CDR3 protein: CASSPGTEKNTEAFF; CDR3 DNA: TGTGCCAGCAGCCCCGGGACAGAGAAGAACACTGAAGCTTTCTTT
V gene: TRBV7-8; D gene: TRBD2; J gene: TRBJ2-2; clone size: .; CDR3 protein: CASRPAGAHGELFF; CDR3 DNA: TGTGCCAGCAGGCCAGCGGGAGCCCACGGGGAGCTGTTTTTT
V gene: TRBV5-1; D gene: .; J gene: TRBJ1-2; clone size: .; CDR3 protein: CASSFDGAASGYTF; CDR3 DNA: TGCGCCAGCAGCTTTGATGGGGCAGCAAGTGGCTACACCTTC
V gene: TRBV5-1; D gene: .; J gene: TRBJ1-3; clone size: .; CDR3 protein: CASMEGAGNTIYF; CDR3 DNA: TGCGCCAGCATGGAAGGGGCGGGAAACACCATATATTTT
V gene: TRBV30; D gene: .; J gene: TRBJ1-5; clone size: .; CDR3 protein: CAWSGGDRGNQPQHF; CDR3 DNA: TGTGCCTGGAGTGGAGGTGACAGAGGCAATCAGCCCCAGCATTTT
V gene: TRBV7-3; D gene: .; J gene: TRBJ2-7; clone size: .; CDR3 protein: CASSSLIGPEQYF; CDR3 DNA: TGTGCCAGCAGCTCCCTCATTGGCCCCGAGCAGTACTTC
V gene: TRBV7-8; D gene: .; J gene: TRBJ1-1; clone size: once; CDR3 protein: CASSDLNRNTEAFF; CDR3 DNA: TGTGCCAGCAGCGACCTCAACAGGAACACTGAAGCTTTCTTT
V gene: TRBV4-1; D gene: TRBD1; J gene: TRBJ1-6; clone size: few; CDR3 protein: CASSQDQGESYNSPLHF; CDR3 DNA: TGCGCCAGCAGCCAAGATCAGGGGGAATCCTATAATTCACCCCTCCACTTT
V gene: TRBV5-1; D gene: TRBD2; J gene: TRBJ2-1; clone size: .; CDR3 protein: CASSLAGTSGDNEQFF; CDR3 DNA: TGCGCCAGCAGCTTGGCCGGAACTAGCGGGGACAATGAGCAGTTCTTC
V gene: TRBV20-1; D gene: .; J gene: TRBJ2-5; clone size: .; CDR3 protein: CSASFSLRETQYF; CDR3 DNA: TGCAGTGCTAGTTTTTCGCTGAGGGAGACCCAGTACTTC
V gene: TRBV28; D gene: .; J gene: TRBJ1-2; clone size: .; CDR3 protein: CASSYGRAGSVGYTF; CDR3 DNA: TGTGCCAGCAGTTACGGCCGCGCAGGGTCCGTTGGCTACACCTTC
V gene: TRBV18; D gene: .; J gene: TRBJ2-5; clone size: .; CDR3 protein: CASSPGEGRETQYF; CDR3 DNA: TGTGCCAGCTCACCAGGAGAGGGCCGGGAGACCCAGTACTTC
V gene: TRBV9; D gene: TRBD2; J gene: TRBJ2-3; clone size: .; CDR3 protein: CASSARLAGGPPDTQYF; CDR3 DNA: TGTGCCAGCAGCGCCCGACTAGCGGGAGGGCCCCCAGATACGCAGTATTTT
V gene: TRBV29-1; D gene: .; J gene: TRBJ1-1; clone size: .; CDR3 protein: CSGLLGRTEAFF; CDR3 DNA: TGCAGCGGCCTCTTGGGCCGAACTGAAGCTTTCTTT
V gene: TRBV10-3; D gene: .; J gene: TRBJ2-1; clone size: .; CDR3 protein: CATKSTTSEQFF; CDR3 DNA: TGTGCCACTAAATCGACTACAAGTGAGCAGTTCTTC
V gene: TRBV7-9; D gene: TRBD1; J gene: TRBJ1-1; clone size: .; CDR3 protein: CASSSRQGDTEAFF; CDR3 DNA: TGTGCCAGCAGCTCGAGACAGGGCGACACTGAAGCTTTCTTT
V gene: TRBV10-3; D gene: TRBD1; J gene: TRBJ1-5; clone size: .; CDR3 protein: CAISDGTVNQPQHF; CDR3 DNA: TGTGCCATCAGTGACGGGACAGTCAATCAGCCCCAGCATTTT
V gene: TRBV7-8; D gene: TRBD1; J gene: TRBJ1-4; clone size: once; CDR3 protein: CASSQDRVEEKLFF; CDR3 DNA: TGTGCCAGCAGCCAGGACAGGGTGGAAGAAAAACTGTTTTTT
V gene: TRBV5-5; D gene: .; J gene: TRBJ1-2; clone size: .; CDR3 protein: CASSPSGTNYGYTF; CDR3 DNA: TGTGCCAGCAGTCCATCCGGGACTAACTATGGCTACACCTTC
V gene: TRBV7-2; D gene: TRBD1; J gene: TRBJ2-7; clone size: .; CDR3 protein: CASSFFDRGAREQYF; CDR3 DNA: TGTGCCAGCAGCTTCTTTGACAGGGGGGCTCGCGAGCAGTACTTC
V gene: TRBV4-1; D gene: TRBD2; J gene: TRBJ2-2; clone size: .; CDR3 protein: CASSQEWGGSTGELFF; CDR3 DNA: TGCGCCAGCAGCCAAGAATGGGGGGGTAGCACCGGGGAGCTGTTTTTT
V gene: TRBV6-2/TRBV6-3; D gene: TRBD1; J gene: TRBJ1-1; clone size: once; CDR3 protein: CASSQRDRVTEAFF; CDR3 DNA: TGTGCCAGCAGTCAAAGGGACAGGGTGACTGAAGCTTTCTTT
V gene: TRBV6-5; D gene: TRBD1; J gene: TRBJ1-2; clone size: .; CDR3 protein: CATETGGAYGYTF; CDR3 DNA: TGTGCCACGGAGACAGGGGGCGCCTATGGCTACACCTTC
V gene: TRBV27; D gene: TRBD1; J gene: TRBJ1-5; clone size: .; CDR3 protein: CASRRQGRSNQPQHF; CDR3 DNA: TGTGCCAGCAGACGACAGGGGAGAAGCAATCAGCCCCAGCATTTT
V gene: TRBV3-1/TRBV3-2; D gene: .; J gene: TRBJ1-2; clone size: .; CDR3 protein: CASSPLGSNSNYGYTF; CDR3 DNA: TGTGCCAGCAGCCCCCTAGGTTCAAATTCTAACTATGGCTACACCTTC
V gene: TRBV11-3; D gene: .; J gene: TRBJ1-1; clone size: .; CDR3 protein: CASASGNTEAFF; CDR3 DNA: TGTGCCAGCGCCTCGGGGAACACTGAAGCTTTCTTT
V gene: TRBV30; D gene: .; J gene: TRBJ2-7; clone size: .; CDR3 protein: CAWSIPSATSYEQYF; CDR3 DNA: TGTGCCTGGAGTATCCCCAGCGCGACCTCCTACGAGCAGTACTTC
V gene: TRBV29-1; D gene: TRBD1; J gene: TRBJ2-1; clone size: .; CDR3 protein: CSVDLGQVPTDEQFF; CDR3 DNA: TGCAGCGTTGACCTAGGACAGGTACCCACCGATGAGCAGTTCTTC
V gene: TRBV19; D gene: .; J gene: TRBJ2-5; clone size: .; CDR3 protein: CASSIDLRETQYF; CDR3 DNA: TGTGCCAGTAGTATAGATCTGAGAGAGACCCAGTACTTC
V gene: TRBV3-1/TRBV3-2; D gene: .; J gene: TRBJ1-5; clone size: .; CDR3 protein: CASSQDSRGQPQHF; CDR3 DNA: TGTGCCAGCAGCCAAGACAGTAGAGGTCAGCCCCAGCATTTT
V gene: TRBV6-1; D gene: .; J gene: TRBJ2-7; clone size: .; CDR3 protein: CASSEFLPYEQYF; CDR3 DNA: TGTGCCAGCAGTGAATTTCTACCCTACGAGCAGTACTTC
V gene: TRBV4-2; D gene: TRBD1; J gene: TRBJ1-2; clone size: .; CDR3 protein: CASSPMTGEEGYTF; CDR3 DNA: TGTGCCAGCAGCCCTATGACAGGGGAGGAAGGCTACACCTTC
V gene: TRBV7-3; D gene: .; J gene: TRBJ2-6; clone size: .; CDR3 protein: CASSLRYSGANVLTF; CDR3 DNA: TGTGCCAGCAGCTTACGTTACTCTGGGGCCAACGTCCTGACTTTC
V gene: TRBV6-5; D gene: TRBD2; J gene: TRBJ2-7; clone size: .; CDR3 protein: CASIFLAGDYEQYF; CDR3 DNA: TGTGCCAGCATTTTCCTAGCGGGAGACTACGAGCAGTACTTC
V gene: TRBV21-1; D gene: .; J gene: TRBJ2-5; clone size: once; CDR3 protein: CASSNFGREETQYF; CDR3 DNA: TGTGCCAGCAGCAATTTTGGCAGGGAAGAGACCCAGTACTTC
V gene: TRBV3-1/TRBV3-2; D gene: .; J gene: TRBJ2-5; clone size: .; CDR3 protein: CASSQDERGRETQYF; CDR3 DNA: TGTGCCAGCAGCCAAGATGAGCGAGGGAGGGAGACCCAGTACTTC